Here is one T cell receptor (beta chain) with its context. Assay: immunoSEQ multiplex PCR; the TCRdb copy retains only in-frame clones and omits some. Of roughly 70,000 clones in the sample, about 90% were seen once. The data belong to a study of T cell changes during pregnancy in multiple sclerosis. From germline, CDR1 is LNHDA and CDR2 SQIVND (reference sequence). The CDR3 runs to 15 residues. With 3 bases removed from V and 5 bases from J, the gap between germline ends came to 14 bases. The rearrangement uses TRBV19 and TRBJ2-4; D might be TRBD2 (5 bases). This TCR was recovered from a female donor with multiple sclerosis, enrolled in a pregnancy study. This specimen consisted of peripheral blood, obtained in the first trimester of pregnancy. CDR3 DNA: TGTGCCAGTAGTATGGAGGTCGGACTCCAAAACATTCAGTACTTC. Its protein product is CASSMEVGLQNIQYF.